This paragraph covers one T cell receptor beta chain sequence. Germline CDR1 and CDR2: MDHEN and SYDVKM. CDR3 size: 19 residues. Losses at the gene ends were 4 bases for V and 0 bases for J; bases not matched to a gene: 9. Generated by immunoSEQ multiplex PCR, the TCRdb table keeps only in-frame clones and is missing some. The sample shows fewer than 110,000 clones, 75% to 90% of them seen only once. This record belongs to a study of control samples from healthy donors and cancer patients. The chain couples TRBV28 to TRBJ2-7, with TRBD2 identical over 16 bases. What was sequenced was blood. This TCR was sampled from a man aged 25-45 years in good health. The CDR3 coding sequence is TGTGCCAGCAGTTCCCCACCGGGACTAGCGGGAGGGAGCTCCTACGAGCAGTACTTC. The encoded protein is CASSSPPGLAGGSSYEQYF. Complete variable domain (other parts from reference TRBV28 and TRBJ2-7): DVKVTQSSRYLVKRTGEKVFLECVQDMDHENMFWYRQDPGLGLRLIYFSYDVKMKEKGDIPEGYSVSREKKERFSLILESASTNQTSMYLCASSSPPGLAGGSSYEQYFGPGTRLTVT.